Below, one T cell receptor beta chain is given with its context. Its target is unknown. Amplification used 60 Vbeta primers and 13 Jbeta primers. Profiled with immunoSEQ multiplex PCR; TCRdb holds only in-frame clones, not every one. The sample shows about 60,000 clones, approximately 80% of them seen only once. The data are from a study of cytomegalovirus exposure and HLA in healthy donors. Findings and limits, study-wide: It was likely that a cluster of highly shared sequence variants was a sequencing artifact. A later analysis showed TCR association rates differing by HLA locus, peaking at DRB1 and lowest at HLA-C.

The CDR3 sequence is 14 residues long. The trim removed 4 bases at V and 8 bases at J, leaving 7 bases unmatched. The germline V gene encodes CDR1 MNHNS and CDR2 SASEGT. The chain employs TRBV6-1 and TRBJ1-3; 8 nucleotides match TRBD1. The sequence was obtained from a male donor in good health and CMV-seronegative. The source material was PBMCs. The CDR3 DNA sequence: TGTGCCAGCAGTGGGATGGACAGGGAGGACACCATATATTTT. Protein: CASSGMDREDTIYF.